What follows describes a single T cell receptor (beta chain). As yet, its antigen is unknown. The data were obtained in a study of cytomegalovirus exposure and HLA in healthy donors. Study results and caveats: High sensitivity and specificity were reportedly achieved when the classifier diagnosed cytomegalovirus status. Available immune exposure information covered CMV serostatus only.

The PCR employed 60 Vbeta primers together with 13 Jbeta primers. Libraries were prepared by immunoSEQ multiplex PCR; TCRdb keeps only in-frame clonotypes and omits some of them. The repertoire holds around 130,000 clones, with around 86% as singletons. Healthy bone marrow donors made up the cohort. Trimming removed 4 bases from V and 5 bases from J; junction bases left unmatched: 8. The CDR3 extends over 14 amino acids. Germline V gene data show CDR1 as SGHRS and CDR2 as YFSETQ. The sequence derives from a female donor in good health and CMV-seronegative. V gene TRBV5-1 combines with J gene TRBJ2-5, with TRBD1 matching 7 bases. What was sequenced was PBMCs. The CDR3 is CASSADRDGETQYF. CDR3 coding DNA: TGCGCCAGCAGCGCAGACAGGGATGGCGAGACCCAGTACTTC. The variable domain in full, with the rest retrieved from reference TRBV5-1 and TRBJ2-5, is KAGVTQTPRYLIKTRGQQVTLSCSPISGHRSVSWYQQTPGQGLQFLFEYFSETQRNKGNFPGRFSGRQFSNSRSEMNVSTLELGDSALYLCASSADRDGETQYFGPGTRLLVL.